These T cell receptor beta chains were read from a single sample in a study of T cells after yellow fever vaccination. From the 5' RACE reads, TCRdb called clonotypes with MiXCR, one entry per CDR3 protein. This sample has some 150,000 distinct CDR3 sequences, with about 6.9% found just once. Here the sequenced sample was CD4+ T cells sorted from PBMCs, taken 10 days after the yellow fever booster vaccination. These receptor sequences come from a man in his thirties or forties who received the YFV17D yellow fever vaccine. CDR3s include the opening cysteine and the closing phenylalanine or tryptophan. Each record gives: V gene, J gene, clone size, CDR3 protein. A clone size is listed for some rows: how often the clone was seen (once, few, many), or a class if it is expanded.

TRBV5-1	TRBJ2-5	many	CASRGRLQETQYF
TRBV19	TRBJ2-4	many	CASSANNLVAGGNIQYF
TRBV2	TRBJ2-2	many	CASSLTSGTIGELFF
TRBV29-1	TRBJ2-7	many	CSVVAGGPYEQYF
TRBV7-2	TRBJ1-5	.	CASSSTWGSGGNQPQHF
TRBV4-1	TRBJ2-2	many	CAGSSPSSDSGHGDTGELFF
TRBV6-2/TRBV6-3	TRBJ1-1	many	CASSFGTGGTEAFF
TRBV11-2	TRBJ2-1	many	CASSQRLAGGFYNEQFF
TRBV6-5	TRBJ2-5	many	CASSYRTSGEETQYF
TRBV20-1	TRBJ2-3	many	CSASTSGRAGGTDTQYF
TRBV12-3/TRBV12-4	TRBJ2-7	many	CASSLGRNYEQYF
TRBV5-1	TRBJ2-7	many	CASSPGTENEQYF
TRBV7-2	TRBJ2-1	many	CASSSSGRPSGEQFF
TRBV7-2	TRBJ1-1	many	CASSLGAGNTEAFF
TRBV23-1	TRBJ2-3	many	CASSQPPPADTQYF
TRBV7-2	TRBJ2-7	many	CASSTTREQYF
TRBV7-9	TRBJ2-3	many	CASSLVGLAGEDTQYF
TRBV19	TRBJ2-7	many	CASSGTSVYEQYF
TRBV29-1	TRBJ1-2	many	CSVDAGQAYYGYTF
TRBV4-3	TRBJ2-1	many	CASSQQRTSGLHNEQFF
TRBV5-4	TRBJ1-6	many	CASTSNDLLNSPLHF